This T cell receptor beta chain was recovered during a study of fetal regulatory T cell absence and autoimmunity. The germline V gene encodes CDR1 SGHNT and CDR2 YYREEE (reference sequence). CDR3 length: 15 residues. Trimming took 0 bases from V and 4 from J, leaving 13 bases between them. The table came from immunoSEQ multiplex PCR; TCRdb's copy has only in-frame clones and leaves some out. The sample has more than 85,000 clones, roughly 78% seen once; the top ten hold 1.5% to 2%. J is TRBJ1-2 and V is TRBV5-4; D is possibly TRBD1 (5 bases). The sequencing sample was made of pancreas tissue. The clonotype comes from a male donor with IPEX syndrome. CDR3 residues: CASSLAVRQGYGYTF. Here the CDR3 DNA reads TGTGCCAGCAGCTTGGCCGTAAGGCAGGGCTATGGCTACACCTTC.